The present TCR beta chain was sequenced within a study of CD8 T cells in ankylosing spondylitis. Study-wide results and caveats: Disease-linked clones were CD8+ and relatively rare in peripheral blood. According to the report, clones linked to the disease were significantly enriched in matched synovial fluid samples taken from ankylosing spondylitis patients.

Trimming removed 2 bases at V and 1 base at J, with 7 bases between. CDR1 MDHEN and CDR2 SYDVKM come from the germline V gene. The CDR3 is made up of 14 amino acids. TCRdb recomputed calls from the 5' RACE reads with MiXCR, one row per CDR3 protein. The sample consists of about 130,000 distinct CDR3 sequences, about a tenth of them appearing once. This clonotype was counted ten times or more. Its specificity is not known. Sequenced: blood, either unsorted or a sorted T cell fraction (not recorded which). The TCR was taken from a male donor with ankylosing spondylitis or in good health (not recorded which). V gene TRBV28 combines with J gene TRBJ2-3; perhaps D is TRBD1 or TRBD2 (5 bases each). CDR3 sequence: CASSLQGGTDTQYF. As DNA, the CDR3 is TGTGCCAGCAGTTTACAGGGAGGCACAGATACGCAGTATTTT.